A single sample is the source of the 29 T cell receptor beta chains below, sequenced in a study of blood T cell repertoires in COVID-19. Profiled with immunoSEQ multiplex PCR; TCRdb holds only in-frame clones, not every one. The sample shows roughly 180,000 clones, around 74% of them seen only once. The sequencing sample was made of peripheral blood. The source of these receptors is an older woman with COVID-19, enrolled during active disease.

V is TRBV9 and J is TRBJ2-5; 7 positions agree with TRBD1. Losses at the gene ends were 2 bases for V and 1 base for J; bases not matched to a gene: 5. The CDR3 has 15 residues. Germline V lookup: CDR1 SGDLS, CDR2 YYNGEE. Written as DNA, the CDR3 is TGTGCCAGCAGCGTGTTGGGACAGACCCAAGAGACCCAGTACTTC. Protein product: CASSVLGQTQETQYF.

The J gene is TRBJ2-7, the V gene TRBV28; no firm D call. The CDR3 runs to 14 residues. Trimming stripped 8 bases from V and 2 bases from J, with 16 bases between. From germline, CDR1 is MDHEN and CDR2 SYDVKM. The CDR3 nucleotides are TGTGCCAGCGGGTTATCTGTAACACCCTACGAGCAGTACTTC. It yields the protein CASGLSVTPYEQYF.

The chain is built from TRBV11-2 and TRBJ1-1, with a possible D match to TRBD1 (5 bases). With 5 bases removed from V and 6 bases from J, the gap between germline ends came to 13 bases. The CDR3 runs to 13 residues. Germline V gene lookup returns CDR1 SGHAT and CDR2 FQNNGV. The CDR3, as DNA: TGTGCCAGCAGCAAAGAAAGGGGCGCTGAAGCTTTCTTT. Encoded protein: CASSKERGAEAFF.

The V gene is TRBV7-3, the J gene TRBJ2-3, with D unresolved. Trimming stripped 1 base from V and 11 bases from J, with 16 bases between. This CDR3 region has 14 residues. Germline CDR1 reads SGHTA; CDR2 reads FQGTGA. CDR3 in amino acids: CASSLNGASNEQYF. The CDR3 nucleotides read TGTGCCAGCAGCTTAAATGGAGCTTCGAATGAGCAGTATTTT.

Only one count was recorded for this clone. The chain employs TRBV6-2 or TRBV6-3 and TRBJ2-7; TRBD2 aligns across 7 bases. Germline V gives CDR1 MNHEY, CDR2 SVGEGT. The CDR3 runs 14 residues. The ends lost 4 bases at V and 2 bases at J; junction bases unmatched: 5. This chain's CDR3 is CASSSGTIAYEQYF. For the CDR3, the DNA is TGTGCCAGCAGTTCCGGGACTATAGCCTACGAGCAGTACTTC.

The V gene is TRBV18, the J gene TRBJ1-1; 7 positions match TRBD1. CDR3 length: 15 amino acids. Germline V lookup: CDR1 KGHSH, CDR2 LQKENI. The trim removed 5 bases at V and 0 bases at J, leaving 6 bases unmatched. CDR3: CASSIQGGVNTEAFF. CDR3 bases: TGTGCCAGCTCAATCCAAGGGGGCGTGAACACTGAAGCTTTCTTT.

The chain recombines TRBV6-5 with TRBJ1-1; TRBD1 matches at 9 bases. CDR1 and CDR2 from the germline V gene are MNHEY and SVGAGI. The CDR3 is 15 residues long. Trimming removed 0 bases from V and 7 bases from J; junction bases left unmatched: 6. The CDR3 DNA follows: TGTGCCAGCAGTTACTCCGGGACAGGGTCCAATGAAGCTTTCTTT. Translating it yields CASSYSGTGSNEAFF.

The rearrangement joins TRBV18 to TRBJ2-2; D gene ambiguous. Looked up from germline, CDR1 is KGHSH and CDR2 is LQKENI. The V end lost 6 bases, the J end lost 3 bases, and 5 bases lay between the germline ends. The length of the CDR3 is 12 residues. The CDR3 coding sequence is TGTGCCAGCTCTTCATACACCGGGGAGCTGTTTTTT. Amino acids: CASSSYTGELFF. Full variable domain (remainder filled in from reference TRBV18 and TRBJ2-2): NAGVMQNPRHLVRRRGQEARLRCSPMKGHSHVYWYRQLPEEGLKFMVYLQKENIIDESGMPKERFSAEFPKEGPSILRIQQVVRGDSAAYFCASSSYTGELFFGEGSRLTVL.

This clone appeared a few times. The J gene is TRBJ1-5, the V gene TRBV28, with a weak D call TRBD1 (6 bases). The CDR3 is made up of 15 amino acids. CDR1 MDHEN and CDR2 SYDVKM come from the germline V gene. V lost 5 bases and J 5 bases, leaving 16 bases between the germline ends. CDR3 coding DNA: TGTGCCAGCAGTGGGCAGGGGATTTTAGATCAGCCCCAGCATTTT. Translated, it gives CASSGQGILDQPQHF. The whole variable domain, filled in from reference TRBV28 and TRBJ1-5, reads DVKVTQSSRYLVKRTGEKVFLECVQDMDHENMFWYRQDPGLGLRLIYFSYDVKMKEKGDIPEGYSVSREKKERFSLILESASTNQTSMYLCASSGQGILDQPQHFGDGTRLSIL.

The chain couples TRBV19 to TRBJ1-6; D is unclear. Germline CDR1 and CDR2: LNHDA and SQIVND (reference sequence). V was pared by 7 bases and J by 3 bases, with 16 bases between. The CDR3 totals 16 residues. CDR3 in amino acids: CASTSPGEGYNSPLHF. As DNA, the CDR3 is TGTGCCAGTACCTCCCCCGGGGAAGGCTATAATTCACCCCTCCACTTT.

The chain's CDR3 is CASTPGGESADTQYF. DNA for the CDR3: TGTGCCAGCACCCCGGGAGGGGAGAGTGCAGATACGCAGTATTTT. The V and J genes are TRBV7-9 and TRBJ2-3; 8 bases are shared with TRBD2. Germline assignment: CDR1 SEHNR and CDR2 FQNEAQ (reference sequence). The length of the CDR3 is 15 residues. With V trimmed by 7 bases and J by 4 bases, 10 bases remained unmatched. Full variable domain (missing parts from reference TRBV7-9 and TRBJ2-3): DTGVSQNPRHKITKRGQNVTFRCDPISEHNRLYWYRQTLGQGPEFLTYFQNEAQLEKSRLLSDRFSAERPKGSFSTLEIQRTEQGDSAMYLCASTPGGESADTQYFGPGTRLTVL.

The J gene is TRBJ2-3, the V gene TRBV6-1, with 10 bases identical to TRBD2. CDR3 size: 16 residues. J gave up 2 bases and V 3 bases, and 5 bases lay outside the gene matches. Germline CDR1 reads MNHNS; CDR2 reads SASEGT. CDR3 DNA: TGTGCCAGCAGTGAGACTAGCGGGCCCTCCACAGATACGCAGTATTTT. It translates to CASSETSGPSTDTQYF.

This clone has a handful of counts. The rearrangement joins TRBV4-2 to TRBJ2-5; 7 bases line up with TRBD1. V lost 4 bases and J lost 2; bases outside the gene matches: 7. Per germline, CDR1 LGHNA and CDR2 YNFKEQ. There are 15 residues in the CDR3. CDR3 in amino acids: CASSPRGTEQETQYF. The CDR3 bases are TGTGCCAGCAGCCCCAGGGGGACAGAACAAGAGACCCAGTACTTC.

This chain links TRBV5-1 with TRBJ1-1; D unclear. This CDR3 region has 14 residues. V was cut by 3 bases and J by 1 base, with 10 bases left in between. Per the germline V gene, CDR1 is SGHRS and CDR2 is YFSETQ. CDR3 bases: TGCGCCAGCAGCTCGGCGAACAGGAACACTGAAGCTTTCTTT. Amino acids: CASSSANRNTEAFF.

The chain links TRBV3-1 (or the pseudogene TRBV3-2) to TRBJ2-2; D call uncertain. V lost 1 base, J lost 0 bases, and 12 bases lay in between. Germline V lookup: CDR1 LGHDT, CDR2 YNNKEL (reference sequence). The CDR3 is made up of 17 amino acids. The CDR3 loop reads CASSQVRGYANTGELFF. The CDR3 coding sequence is TGTGCCAGCAGCCAAGTGCGAGGCTACGCGAACACCGGGGAGCTGTTTTTT.

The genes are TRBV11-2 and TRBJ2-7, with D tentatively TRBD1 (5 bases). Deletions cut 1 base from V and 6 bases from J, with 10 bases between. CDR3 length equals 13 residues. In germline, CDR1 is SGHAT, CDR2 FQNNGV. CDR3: CASSLGQGGEQYF. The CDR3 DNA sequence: TGTGCCAGCAGCTTAGGGCAGGGTGGCGAGCAGTACTTC.

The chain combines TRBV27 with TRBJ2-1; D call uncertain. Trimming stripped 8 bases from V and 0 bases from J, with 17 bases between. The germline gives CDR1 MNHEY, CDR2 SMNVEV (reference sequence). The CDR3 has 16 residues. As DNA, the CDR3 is TGTGCCAGCCGATACGTGACACCCAGCTCCTACAATGAGCAGTTCTTC. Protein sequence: CASRYVTPSSYNEQFF.

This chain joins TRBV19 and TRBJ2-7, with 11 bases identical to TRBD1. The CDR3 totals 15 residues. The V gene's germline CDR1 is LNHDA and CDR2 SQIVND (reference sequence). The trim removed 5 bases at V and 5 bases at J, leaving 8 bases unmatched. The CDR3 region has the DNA TGTGCCAGTAGTGGATGGACAGGGGGCCGCCACGAGCAGTACGTC. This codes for CASSGWTGGRHEQYV.

The CDR3 reads CASSQNGGQGQPQHF. The CDR3 nucleotides are TGTGCCAGCAGCCAAAACGGGGGGCAGGGTCAGCCCCAGCATTTT. The chain employs TRBV7-3 and TRBJ1-5, with D perhaps matching TRBD1 (6 bases). V lost 5 bases and J 6 bases, leaving 17 bases between the germline ends. This CDR3 is 15 amino acids long. Germline V gene lookup returns CDR1 SGHTA and CDR2 FQGTGA.

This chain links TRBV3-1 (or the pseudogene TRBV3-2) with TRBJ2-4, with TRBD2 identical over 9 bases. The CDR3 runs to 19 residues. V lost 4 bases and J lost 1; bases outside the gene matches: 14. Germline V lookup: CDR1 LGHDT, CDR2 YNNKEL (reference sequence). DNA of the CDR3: TGTGCCAGCAGCCCCGATGGTAGCGGGAGTGGATGGGCCAAAAACATTCAGTACTTC. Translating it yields CASSPDGSGSGWAKNIQYF.

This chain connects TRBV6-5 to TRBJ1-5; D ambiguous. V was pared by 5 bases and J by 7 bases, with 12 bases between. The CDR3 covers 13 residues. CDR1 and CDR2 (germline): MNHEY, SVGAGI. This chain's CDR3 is CASSPGGSQPQHF. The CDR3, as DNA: TGTGCCAGCAGTCCCGGAGGGTCGCAGCCCCAGCATTTT.

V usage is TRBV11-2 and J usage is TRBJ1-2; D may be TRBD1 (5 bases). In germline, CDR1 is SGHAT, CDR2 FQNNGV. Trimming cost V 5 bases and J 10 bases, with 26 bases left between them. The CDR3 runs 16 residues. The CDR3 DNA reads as TGTGCCAGCAGCCCAAGCCCCAGACAAGGGGCCAAGCTCTACACCTTC. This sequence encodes CASSPSPRQGAKLYTF. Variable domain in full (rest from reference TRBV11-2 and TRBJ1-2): EAGVAQSPRYKIIEKRQSVAFWCNPISGHATLYWYQQILGQGPKLLIQFQNNGVVDDSQLPKDRFSAERLKGVDSTLKIQPAKLEDSAVYLCASSPSPRQGAKLYTFGSGTRLTVV.

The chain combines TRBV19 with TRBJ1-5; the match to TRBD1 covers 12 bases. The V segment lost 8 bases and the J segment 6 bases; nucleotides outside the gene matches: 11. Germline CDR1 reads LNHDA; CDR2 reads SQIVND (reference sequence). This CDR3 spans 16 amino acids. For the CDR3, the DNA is TGTGCCAGTGGACACCGGGACAGGGGGCGCGGTCAGCCCCAGCATTTT. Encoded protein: CASGHRDRGRGQPQHF.

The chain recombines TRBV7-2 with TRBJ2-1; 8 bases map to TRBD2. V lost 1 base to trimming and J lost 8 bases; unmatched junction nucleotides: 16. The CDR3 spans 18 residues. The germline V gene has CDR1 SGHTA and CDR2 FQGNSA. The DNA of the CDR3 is TGTGCCAGCAGCTTAGTTTTTGGGGGTACGGGAGGGCCCGATGAGCAGTTCTTC. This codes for CASSLVFGGTGGPDEQFF.

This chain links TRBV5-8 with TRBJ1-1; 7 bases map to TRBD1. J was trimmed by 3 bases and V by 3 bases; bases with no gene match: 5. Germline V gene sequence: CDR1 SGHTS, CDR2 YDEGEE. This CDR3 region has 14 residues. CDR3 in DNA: TGTGCCAGCAGCTCGCAACAGGGGTACACTGAAGCTTTCTTT. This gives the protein CASSSQQGYTEAFF.

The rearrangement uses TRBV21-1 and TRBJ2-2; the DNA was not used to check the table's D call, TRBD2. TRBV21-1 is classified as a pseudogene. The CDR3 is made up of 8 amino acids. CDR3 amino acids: CARFELLF. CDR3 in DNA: TGTGCCCGCTTTGAACTTCTTTTT.

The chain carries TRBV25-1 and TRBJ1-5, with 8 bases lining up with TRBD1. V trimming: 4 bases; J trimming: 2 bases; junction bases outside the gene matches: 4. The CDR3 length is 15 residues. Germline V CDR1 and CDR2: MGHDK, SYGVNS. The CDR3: CASSGSGQGNQPQHF. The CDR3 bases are TGTGCCAGCAGTGGATCGGGACAGGGCAATCAGCCCCAGCATTTT.

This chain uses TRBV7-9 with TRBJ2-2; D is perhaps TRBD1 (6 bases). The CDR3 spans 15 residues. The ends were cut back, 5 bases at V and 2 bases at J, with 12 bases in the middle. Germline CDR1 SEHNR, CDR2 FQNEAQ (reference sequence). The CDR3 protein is CASSRTEINTGELFF. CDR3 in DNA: TGTGCCAGCAGCCGGACAGAGATTAACACCGGGGAGCTGTTTTTT.

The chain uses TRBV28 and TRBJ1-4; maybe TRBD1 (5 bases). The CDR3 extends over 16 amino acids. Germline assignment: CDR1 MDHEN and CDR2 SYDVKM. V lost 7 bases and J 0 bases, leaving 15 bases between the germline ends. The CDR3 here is CASKGWGSTTNEKLFF. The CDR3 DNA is TGTGCCAGCAAGGGGTGGGGATCCACAACTAATGAAAAACTGTTTTTT.